The T cell receptor beta chain under discussion was sequenced for a study of shared clonotypes between healthy human individuals (dated by TCRdb to about 2020). The study in broad terms: Two women and a few men aged 18 to 49 years were included in the cohort. For each donor, three plates each were used for CD4 naive and CD4 memory, two plates were used for CD8 naive, and one plate was used for CD8 memory. Blood TCR repertoires of about five healthy adults were deeply sequenced to estimate repertoire size and the extent of clonotype sharing between individuals. Different laboratories and diverse techniques were used to prepare libraries and sequence TCR repertoires, to increase sequencing depth and limit assay-specific biases. Between about 0.85 and 9.5 billion PBMCs per donor were obtained by leukapheresis. What the study reported, not specific to this receptor: Sharing across several donors was observed for 5% to 6.5% of naive CD4, under 4% of naive CD8, around 2.5% of memory CD4, and roughly 0.4% of memory CD8 clonotypes. Only blood was sampled, and tissue TCR repertoires likely differ from those in blood. Pairwise subsampling indicated that sequencing depth was expected to affect the degree of clonotype sharing among donors. Because the study included a small number of donors, the genetic and exposure-history diversity represented was limited. Even with the large sequencing depth, rarefaction of the sorted-subset datasets indicated that sequencing was incomplete. Naive subsets generally had larger estimated clonotype richness than memory subsets. Clonotypes shared by all four sorted-subset donors showed higher generation probabilities than non-shared clonotypes.

Turning to this clone: What antigen it recognizes has not been identified. The record has no base qualities; no much larger clone is one base away.

Using the deep immunoSEQ assay, TCR CDR3 regions were amplified from genomic DNA by multiplex PCR. Extracted genomic DNA from each cell subset was distributed evenly across all wells of several immunoSEQ 96-well plates, and each plate was treated as a replicate. For sorted subsets, each replicate PCR was loaded with 200 ng genomic DNA, equivalent to 30,000 or so T cell genomes. Purified libraries were measured with a Qubit 3.0 fluorometer, size-checked on a Bioanalyzer 2100, and measured again with the KAPA Library Quantification kit. Each immunoSEQ 96-well plate was sequenced on its own single-read 150-cycle Illumina NextSeq 550 flow cell. The source study handled its data this way. Because the immunoSEQ output held only junctional sequences and lacked quality scores, the filtering could not match the filtering applied to full-length reads. Sequences were annotated with PyIR, a Python wrapper for IgBLAST v1.9, using IMGT germline references to assign V/J genes and CDR3. Reads were filtered out if the reads had weak V/J assignments (E-value above 1e-6), no CDR3, stop codons, out-of-frame junctions, or ambiguous translated residues. A V3J clonotype was defined by an identical inferred V gene, J gene, and CDR3 amino acid sequence. To compute the percentage overlap between repertoires, the number of shared unique clonotypes was divided by the size of the smaller repertoire. Repertoire richness was assessed with RTK rarefaction, the Chao1 estimator, and Recon v2.1 estimates of unobserved clonotypes. For all TCRbeta clonotypes obtained by the gDNA method from several donors, generation probabilities were computed with OLGA. In TCRdb, the immuneACCESS table is reduced to in-frame sequences with V and J assigned. These tables do not hold every clone; where another copy was compared, an unresolved V gene accounts for under half, and the others remain unexplained. The V and J calls and clone size were taken over from that table, and D and trimming were inferred from the DNA. The sample table contains 2 million to 2.5 million clones; only one count was recorded for 95% of them. The top ten constitute around 0.13% of the sample.

The donors were healthy, HIV-negative adults with no recently reported acute infections or vaccinations. Every donor was a Caucasian adult living in Nashville, Tennessee, USA. CD4+ T cells were enriched through magnetic negative selection, after which naive cells were positively selected on CD45RA and the remaining negative fraction served as the memory subset. Blood was collected by leukapheresis, and PBMCs were isolated by Ficoll-Histopaque density gradient centrifugation and then cryopreserved in liquid nitrogen vapor phase. Purity and quantity of every magnetically sorted T cell population were checked by analytical flow cytometry. Each sorted fraction had its genomic DNA isolated and then quantified by UV absorbance on a Nanodrop 2000c. CDR1 and CDR2 are drawn from the germline V gene (reference sequence): MNHEY, SMNVEV. The V end loses 3 bases and the J end loses 2 bases, and a stretch of 7 bases separates them. Taken from cysteine to phenylalanine, the CDR3 has 14 residues. Only the CDR3 DNA is retained, 42 bases long and in frame from the first base.

Recombination linked TRBV27 to TRBJ1-4, with TRBD1 perhaps the D gene, on 5 matching bases. The sample comprised naive CD4+ T cells sorted from blood. The sample's cell subset or site, from its label and the paper: CD45RA+ positively selected. The TCR originated in a man aged 18 to 29 in good health. Here is the DNA: TGTGCCAGCAGTTTTTCAGGGACTAATGAAAAACTGTTTTTT. Translation gives CASSFSGTNEKLFF. The variable domain in full, with residues beyond the CDR3 obtained from the reference TRBV27 and TRBJ1-4 genes, is EAQVTQNPRYLITVTGKKLTVTCSQNMNHEYMSWYRQDPGLGLRQIYYSMNVEVTDKGDVPEGYKVSRKEKRNFPLILESPSPNQTSLYFCASSFSGTNEKLFFGSGTQLSVL.